This TCR beta chain was recorded in a study of T cell responses to AZD1222 COVID-19 vaccine. Findings of the study overall: Clonal diversity was possibly underestimated; the donors were predominantly white British and more often female. Repertoires were collected only later (after the peak T cell response had occurred). Nearly half of unique spike-specific TCRs reportedly avoided B.1.351 and B.1.1.7 mutated regions. Baseline antibody screening turned up just six seropositive AZD1222 recipients.

Concerning this clone: Its specificity is not known.

The protocol was immunoSEQ multiplex PCR, while the TCRdb copy is restricted to in-frame clones and leaves out a portion. Of about 170,000 clones in the sample, around 91% are singletons; the top ten hold approximately 6.9%. CDR1 SGHVS and CDR2 FNYEAQ come from the germline V gene. The CDR3 is made up of 16 amino acids. V shed 5 bases and J shed 0 bases, with 11 bases lying between them. This clonotype was sampled from an adult in good health. The chain is built from TRBV7-6 and TRBJ2-6; D tentatively fits TRBD1 or TRBD2 (5 bases each). The starting material was peripheral blood, obtained on day 0 of AZD1222 vaccination. The CDR3: CASSRGPLSGANVLTF. The CDR3 DNA follows: TGTGCCAGCAGCCGGGGACCGCTCTCTGGGGCCAACGTCCTGACTTTC. The full variable domain, its missing parts supplied by reference TRBV7-6 and TRBJ2-6, is GAGVSQSPRYKVTKRGQDVALRCDPISGHVSLYWYRQALGQGPEFLTYFNYEAQQDKSGLPNDRFSAERPEGSISTLTIQRTEQRDSAMYRCASSRGPLSGANVLTFGAGSRLTVL.